This T cell receptor (beta chain) was documented in a study of cytomegalovirus exposure and HLA in healthy donors. Germline CDR1 and CDR2: ENHRY and SYGVKD. V lost 3 bases, J lost 1 base, and 9 bases lay in between. The CDR3 is 14 amino acids. Regarding this clone: Its antigen is unknown.

Findings of the study overall: By a later analysis, the bulk of CMV-associated TCR beta chains appeared HLA-restricted. CMV serostatus was the only immune exposure information that was available. Common viral pathogens seemed to be connected with several of the most significant clusters, according to a later analysis. Later genetic work tied a missense DCLRE1C variant to beta-chain V and J trimming.

The PCR employed 60 Vbeta primers together with 13 Jbeta primers. Method: immunoSEQ multiplex PCR; TCRdb's copy keeps in-frame clones and lacks some. The table records 110,000 to 150,000 clones, 80% of them present only once. The rearrangement joins TRBV10-3 to TRBJ1-1; D unresolved. The sequence came from a male donor in good health and CMV-seronegative. The source material was PBMCs. The CDR3 DNA is TGTGCCATCAGTGACGTGGAGGGGAACACTGAAGCTTTCTTT. Protein: CAISDVEGNTEAFF.